These 5 T cell receptor beta chains were sequenced from one sample in a study of blood T cell repertoires in COVID-19. Assay: immunoSEQ multiplex PCR; the TCRdb copy retains only in-frame clones and omits some. The sample yields some 26,000 clones, around 70% seen once. Sequenced material: peripheral blood. The receptors originated from a woman of 80 years or more with acute or convalescent COVID-19.

This chain links TRBV6-5 with TRBJ1-6; 8 nucleotides align to TRBD1. The CDR3 has 15 amino acids. Per germline, CDR1 MNHEY and CDR2 SVGAGI. V lost 5 bases, J lost 10 bases, and 10 bases stayed unmatched. CDR3 amino acids: CASSPTGTGESPLHF. DNA of the CDR3: TGTGCCAGCAGTCCCACGGGGACAGGCGAATCACCCCTCCACTTT.

The chain links TRBV5-4 to TRBJ2-1; unclear D gene. The CDR3 has 13 amino acids. CDR1 is SGHNT, CDR2 YYREEE, per germline (reference sequence). The V end lost 0 bases, the J end lost 5 bases, and 6 bases lay between the germline ends. The CDR3 loop is CASSLGLHNEQFF. CDR3 in DNA: TGTGCCAGCAGCTTGGGACTCCACAATGAGCAGTTCTTC.

The chain joins TRBV5-6 to TRBJ2-5; 10 bases are shared with TRBD2. CDR1 is SGHDT and CDR2 is YYEEEE in the germline V gene. The trim removed 4 bases at V and 5 bases at J, leaving 5 bases unmatched. The CDR3 loop spans 14 amino acids. CDR3 loop: CASSLLAGEETQYF. The CDR3, as DNA: TGTGCCAGCAGCCTTCTAGCGGGGGAGGAGACCCAGTACTTC.

The chain carries TRBV5-4 and TRBJ2-1; D might be TRBD2 (5 bases). Trimming removed 0 bases from V and 10 bases from J, with 8 bases in between. CDR1 is SGHNT, CDR2 YYREEE, per germline (reference sequence). The CDR3 has 12 residues. CDR3 protein: CASSLDSGEQFF. As DNA, the CDR3 is TGTGCCAGCAGCTTGGACTCGGGGGAGCAGTTCTTC.

This chain uses TRBV24-1 with TRBJ2-3; 11 bases match TRBD2. Germline V gene lookup returns CDR1 KGHDR and CDR2 SFDVKD. After removal of 11 bases from V and 2 bases from J, the junction contained 5 bases not matched to a gene. The CDR3 has 14 residues. CDR3 DNA sequence: TGTGCCAGCCAACTAGCGGGGGACACAGATACGCAGTATTTT. Protein: CASQLAGDTDTQYF.